The entry below gives a single T cell receptor (beta chain) sequence along with its context. This CDR3 has 13 residues. Germline CDR1 and CDR2: MNHNS and SASEGT. The V and J ends lost 8 bases and 3 bases respectively, with 14 bases between them. TCRdb keeps only in-frame clones here, not all; method: immunoSEQ multiplex PCR. The sample carries about 21,000 clones, approximately 75% recorded once. These data are taken from a study of STAT5B mutations in CD4+ large granular lymphocyte leukemia. The specimen was CD4+ T cells from blood buffy coats. The V gene is TRBV6-1, the J gene TRBJ2-7; D possibly matches TRBD1 or TRBD2 (5 bases each). The TCR sequence derives from a human donor in good health. The CDR3 region has the DNA TGTGCCAGCCAAGGGACGGGGCTCTACGAGCAGTACTTC. It translates to CASQGTGLYEQYF.